The 20 T cell receptor beta chains in this list originate from one sample, sequenced in a study of blood T cell repertoires in COVID-19. The repertoire was sequenced with immunoSEQ multiplex PCR; TCRdb's copy has only in-frame clones and lacks some. The repertoire holds about 190,000 clones, 88% seen once, with around 1.2% in the top ten. Material for sequencing was peripheral blood. These receptor sequences come from a man aged 30 to 45 with acute or convalescent COVID-19.

In its sample, this clone was seen once. This rearrangement joins TRBV7-9 to TRBJ1-4; 8 bases fit TRBD1. With 5 bases clipped from V and 3 bases from J, the junction kept 5 bases outside the gene matches. The CDR3 sequence is 15 residues long. Per germline, CDR1 SEHNR and CDR2 FQNEAQ (reference sequence). CDR3 loop: CASSRGQGANEKLFF. In DNA, the CDR3 is TGTGCCAGCAGCCGTGGACAGGGTGCTAATGAAAAACTGTTTTTT.

This chain links TRBV28 with TRBJ1-2; D is possibly TRBD1 (5 bases). The CDR3 length is 13 residues. From germline, CDR1 is MDHEN and CDR2 SYDVKM. Trimming removed 4 bases at V and 1 base at J, with 7 bases between. CDR3 sequence reads: CASSSTDNYGYTF. CDR3 DNA sequence: TGTGCCAGCAGTTCGACAGATAACTATGGCTACACCTTC.

V gene TRBV11-3 combines with J gene TRBJ1-2; a possible D gene is TRBD1 (6 bases). CDR3 length equals 13 residues. The V gene lost 5 bases and the J gene lost 5 bases, with 12 bases spanning the gap. The germline V gene encodes CDR1 SGHNT and CDR2 YENEEA. CDR3 sequence: CASSPGTTYGYTF. Written as DNA, the CDR3 is TGTGCCAGCAGCCCCGGGACAACTTATGGCTACACCTTC.

This clone was observed a few times. The gene calls are TRBV25-1 and TRBJ1-2; 10 nucleotides align to TRBD1. The CDR3 covers 15 residues. Unmatched junction bases numbered 9, after V lost 3 bases and J lost 8 bases. Germline CDR1 is MGHDK and CDR2 is SYGVNS. The CDR3, as DNA: TGTGCCAGCAGTGACTCCGGGACAGGGGCTTGGGGCTACACCTTC. Protein sequence: CASSDSGTGAWGYTF.

The rearrangement uses TRBV18 and TRBJ2-7; maybe TRBD2 (5 bases). Germline CDR1 KGHSH, CDR2 LQKENI. The CDR3 consists of 16 residues. With 6 bases removed from V and 0 bases from J, the gap between germline ends came to 18 bases. DNA for the CDR3: TGTGCCAGCTCCCTAGTCCCGGGGTCGAGCTCCTACGAGCAGTACTTC. Amino acids: CASSLVPGSSSYEQYF.

This chain joins TRBV18 and TRBJ1-1; D may be TRBD1 (5 bases). Trimming took off 6 bases at V and 3 bases at J, with 20 bases between the two ends. There are 16 residues in the CDR3. Germline CDR1 KGHSH, CDR2 LQKENI. CDR3 amino acids: CASSPGMGRVDTEAFF. In DNA, the CDR3 is TGTGCCAGCTCCCCCGGTATGGGCAGGGTCGACACTGAAGCTTTCTTT.

The chain employs TRBV28 and TRBJ2-6, with D possibly being TRBD1 (6 bases). The germline V gene has CDR1 MDHEN and CDR2 SYDVKM. The CDR3 spans 14 residues. Trimming pared 7 bases from V and 2 bases from J, leaving 9 bases between. The CDR3 DNA follows: TGTGCCAGCACTCACAGGGCTGGGGCCAACGTCCTGACTTTC. Translating it yields CASTHRAGANVLTF.

The V gene is TRBV5-5, the J gene TRBJ2-1, with a tentative D call TRBD2 (6 bases). Germline assignment: CDR1 SGHKS and CDR2 YYEKEE (reference sequence). V gave up 4 bases and J gave up 0 bases, with 14 bases separating them. The CDR3 extends over 16 amino acids. The CDR3 loop is CASSPRDFGSYNEQFF. The CDR3 nucleotides read TGTGCCAGCAGCCCCCGGGACTTCGGCTCCTACAATGAGCAGTTCTTC.

This sequence joins TRBV5-1 and TRBJ2-3, with 7 bases that match TRBD1. After removal of 4 bases from V and 3 bases from J, the junction contained 8 bases not matched to a gene. Germline V gene data show CDR1 as SGHRS and CDR2 as YFSETQ. The CDR3 covers 15 residues. The chain's CDR3 is CASSDDRVTTDTQYF. The CDR3 region has the DNA TGCGCCAGCAGCGACGACAGGGTTACGACAGATACGCAGTATTTT.

The genes are TRBV5-5 and TRBJ1-3; D uncertain. The germline CDR1 and CDR2 sequences are SGHKS and YYEKEE (reference sequence). V gave up 4 bases and J gave up 3 bases, with 14 bases separating them. The CDR3 sequence is 15 residues long. CDR3 sequence reads: CASSPWAGVGNTIYF. The CDR3, as DNA: TGTGCCAGCAGCCCCTGGGCGGGCGTTGGAAACACCATATATTTT. The variable domain in full, with the rest retrieved from reference TRBV5-5 and TRBJ1-3, is DAGVTQSPTHLIKTRGQQVTLRCSPISGHKSVSWYQQVLGQGPQFIFQYYEKEERGRGNFPDRFSARQFPNYSSELNVNALLLGDSALYLCASSPWAGVGNTIYFGEGSWLTVV.

The chain employs TRBV19 and TRBJ2-6; D uncertain. Germline CDR1 reads LNHDA; CDR2 reads SQIVND (reference sequence). The CDR3 covers 14 residues. Trimming took 5 bases from V and 0 from J, leaving 5 bases between them. CDR3 sequence: CASSFGSGANVLTF. The CDR3 DNA reads TGTGCCAGTAGTTTCGGCTCTGGGGCCAACGTCCTGACTTTC. The variable domain in full, with the rest retrieved from reference TRBV19 and TRBJ2-6, is DGGITQSPKYLFRKEGQNVTLSCEQNLNHDAMYWYRQDPGQGLRLIYYSQIVNDFQKGDIAEGYSVSREKKESFPLTVTSAQKNPTAFYLCASSFGSGANVLTFGAGSRLTVL.

The chain joins TRBV6-5 to TRBJ2-5; 9 nucleotides align to TRBD2. Germline V gene data show CDR1 as MNHEY and CDR2 as SVGAGI. After removal of 0 bases from V and 1 base from J, the junction contained 3 bases not matched to a gene. CDR3 size: 16 residues. The CDR3 sequence: CASSYSLAGIQETQYF. CDR3 bases: TGTGCCAGCAGTTACTCCCTAGCGGGAATCCAAGAGACCCAGTACTTC.

The chain joins TRBV19 to TRBJ2-6; 7 positions match TRBD1. The length of the CDR3 is 20 residues. With 3 bases clipped from V and 6 bases from J, the junction kept 20 bases outside the gene matches. Germline CDR1 is LNHDA and CDR2 is SQIVND (reference sequence). For the CDR3, the DNA is TGTGCCAGTAGTATTCGTAAGGGGCTAACAGGGGCAATTCAGGCCAACGTCCTGACTTTC. Translation: CASSIRKGLTGAIQANVLTF.

The rearrangement joins TRBV13 to TRBJ2-7; the D gene is possibly TRBD2 (5 bases). This CDR3 contains 16 residues. V lost 5 bases and J 4 bases, leaving 21 bases between the germline ends. CDR1 PRHDT and CDR2 FYEKMQ come from the germline V gene (reference sequence). Written as DNA, the CDR3 is TGTGCCAGCAGCCGATCAACGGGGAGCGCATTTTACGAGCAGTACTTC. It encodes CASSRSTGSAFYEQYF.

The V gene is TRBV23-1, the J gene TRBJ2-3; D gene ambiguous. TRBV23-1 qualifies as an ORF whose function is uncertain. V shed 1 base and J shed 8 bases, with 25 bases lying between them. This CDR3 is 18 amino acids long. The CDR3 sequence: CASSQFKRSWRYQSTQYF. CDR3 sequence (DNA): TGCGCCAGCAGTCAATTTAAGAGGTCGTGGAGATACCAGAGTACGCAGTATTTT.

The chain carries TRBV6-5 and TRBJ1-5; D may be TRBD1 (6 bases). Trimming removed 3 bases at V and 6 bases at J, with 15 bases between. The CDR3 runs to 15 residues. Germline V gives CDR1 MNHEY, CDR2 SVGAGI. The CDR3 DNA reads as TGTGCCAGCAGTTATGTACAGGGATACGGTCAGCCCCAGCATTTT. This translates into CASSYVQGYGQPQHF.

This chain uses TRBV24-1 with TRBJ1-5, with D hard to call. Deletions cut 4 bases from V and 5 bases from J, with 8 bases between. The CDR3 totals 13 residues. The germline gives CDR1 KGHDR, CDR2 SFDVKD. In DNA, the CDR3 is TGTGCCACCAGTGAGGGCGCCTATCAGCCCCAGCATTTT. This codes for CATSEGAYQPQHF.

Of note for this clone: In the same sample, other DNA sequences code for this CDR3. The rearrangement joins TRBV6-5 to TRBJ1-5; D unresolved. Per germline, CDR1 MNHEY and CDR2 SVGAGI. The V end was cut by 0 bases, the J end by 7 bases, with 10 bases between. The CDR3 spans 14 residues. The CDR3 sequence: CASSYSRGTQPQHF. Written as DNA, the CDR3 is TGTGCCAGCAGTTACTCGCGGGGAACCCAGCCCCAGCATTTT.

This chain uses TRBV5-6 with TRBJ1-6; 8 positions match TRBD1. CDR1 and CDR2 from the germline V gene are SGHDT and YYEEEE. Losses at the gene ends were 5 bases for V and 6 bases for J; bases not matched to a gene: 7. There are 15 residues in the CDR3. CDR3 nucleotide sequence: TGTGCCAGCAGTGGGATGACAGGGGTTAATTCACCCCTCCACTTT. Protein product: CASSGMTGVNSPLHF.

This rearrangement joins TRBV29-1 to TRBJ1-1, with D possibly TRBD1 on 5 matching bases. Per the germline V gene, CDR1 is SQVTM and CDR2 is ANQGSEA. V was clipped by 8 bases and J by 1 base, with 8 bases between them. The CDR3 loop spans 11 amino acids. The CDR3, as DNA: TGCAGCTCAGACAGGAACACTGAAGCTTTCTTT. Protein: CSSDRNTEAFF.